The clone carrying this T cell receptor (beta chain) occurred many times. Antigen: not known. Between the trimmed V and J ends, which lost 4 bases and 2 bases, there was a span of 22 bases. Per germline, CDR1 ENHRY and CDR2 SYGVKD. The CDR3 sequence is 18 residues long. Preparation of the TCRbeta library involved a method that used unique molecular identifiers. Using its own MiXCR run on the PCR reads, TCRdb lists one record per CDR3 protein. The sample records 600,000 to 700,000 distinct CDR3 sequences, roughly 13% being singletons. The data derive from a study of T-cell reconstitution after alpha-beta-depleted transplantation in children. Study-level findings and limits: Surviving recipient cells, namely T cells and thymic progenitors, were the source of high day-60 TCRbeta diversity in some patients. Where alpha-beta T cells came from about two months after transplant was reportedly several hundred expanded graft clones. Newly generated T cells supplied most T-cell counts and diversity one year post-transplant.

The sequence was collected from a girl aged 2 to 10 with congenital amegakaryocytic thrombocytopenia, due to receive a stem cell transplant. The chain joins TRBV10-3 to TRBJ2-3, with D perhaps matching TRBD2 (6 bases). Sequenced here: PBMCs, sampled before TCRalphabeta/CD19-depleted stem cell transplant. The CDR3 sequence: CAISVPGLPQDYTDTQYF. The CDR3 DNA reads as TGTGCCATCAGTGTTCCGGGACTCCCACAAGATTACACAGATACGCAGTATTTT.